One sample yielded the 5 T cell receptor beta chains listed below, sequenced in a study of beta chain features in type 1 diabetes. TCRB transcripts that were expressed got sequenced, as all of the isolated RNA had been reverse transcribed. Assay used: immunoSEQ multiplex PCR; TCRdb lists only in-frame clones, some missing. The sample lists 810,000 or so clones, 15% to 20% occurring once. Sequencing was done on a sample of naive CD4+ T cells from blood. Receptors were obtained from a woman aged 18-35 years in good health.

The V gene is TRBV19, the J gene TRBJ1-3; perhaps TRBD1 as D (6 bases). Germline V CDR1 and CDR2: LNHDA, SQIVND (reference sequence). With 6 bases removed from V and 1 base from J, the gap between germline ends came to 22 bases. The CDR3 runs to 18 residues. Here the CDR3 DNA reads TGTGCCAGTAGCCCTGCGCTGGGACAACGACGGTCTGGAAACACCATATATTTT. Amino acid sequence: CASSPALGQRRSGNTIYF.

This sequence joins TRBV7-2 and TRBJ2-1; 12 nucleotides match TRBD2. The germline CDR1 and CDR2 sequences are SGHTA and FQGNSA. V lost 5 bases to trimming and J lost 5 bases; unmatched junction nucleotides: 7. The CDR3 is 16 residues long. The CDR3 region is CASSTGLAGNNNEQFF. The DNA of the CDR3 is TGTGCCAGCAGCACGGGACTAGCGGGTAACAACAATGAGCAGTTCTTC.

Regarding this clone: The same CDR3 also results from other DNA sequences found in this sample. This chain joins TRBV7-2 and TRBJ2-1; 7 bases match TRBD2. The CDR3 has 16 amino acids. CDR1 is SGHTA, CDR2 FQGNSA, per germline. The ends lost 2 bases at V and 0 bases at J; junction bases unmatched: 4. In nucleotides, the CDR3 is TGTGCCAGCAGCTTATCTAGCGGCAGCTCCTACAATGAGCAGTTCTTC. This translates into CASSLSSGSSYNEQFF.

The chain joins TRBV6-5 to TRBJ2-2, with D perhaps TRBD1 (5 bases). The CDR3 length is 13 residues. Between the trimmed V and J ends, which lost 2 bases and 4 bases, there was a span of 5 bases. Per the germline V gene, CDR1 is MNHEY and CDR2 is SVGAGI. The chain's CDR3 is CASSYGATGELFF. The CDR3, as DNA: TGTGCCAGCAGTTACGGGGCCACCGGGGAGCTGTTTTTT.

This clone has just a few counts. The chain links TRBV5-4 to TRBJ2-5; possibly TRBD1 for D (5 bases). The CDR3 runs to 13 residues. V was trimmed by 5 bases and J by 4 bases, leaving 12 bases between them. The germline CDR1 and CDR2 sequences are SGHNT and YYREEE (reference sequence). CDR3 nucleotide sequence: TGTGCCAGCAGTAGGGGTTTCGGAGAGACCCAGTACTTC. It yields the protein CASSRGFGETQYF. The full variable domain, completed using reference TRBV5-4 and TRBJ2-5, is ETGVTQSPTHLIKTRGQQVTLRCSSQSGHNTVSWYQQALGQGPQFIFQYYREEENGRGNFPPRFSGLQFPNYSSELNVNALELDDSALYLCASSRGFGETQYFGPGTRLLVL.